One sample yielded the 19 T cell receptor beta chains listed below, sequenced in a study of T cell repertoires in cytomegalovirus infection. TCRdb processed the reads anew with MiXCR; each CDR3 protein has one entry. The repertoire consists of some 940,000 distinct CDR3 sequences, with about a third occurring once and the leading ten covering around an eighth. Their antigens are not known. Specimen: cultured CD8+ T cells from PBMCs, collected from culture after CMV antigen stimulation. Receptors were obtained from a human donor in good health (CMV status not recorded). Some clones in this sample may be carry-over from other donors' samples.

A few counts support this clonotype. The chain is built from TRBV7-3 and TRBJ2-1; TRBD2 matches 11 bases. CDR1 and CDR2 from the germline V gene are SGHTA and FQGTGA. The CDR3 has 17 amino acids. The V gene end was trimmed by 0 bases and the J gene end by 11 bases; junction bases not matched to a gene: 12. Written as DNA, the CDR3 is TGTGCCAGCAGCTTAACCCAGACTAGCGGGGACTACCTACAGCAGTTCTTC. Protein sequence: CASSLTQTSGDYLQQFF. Looking up the rest from reference TRBV7-3 and TRBJ2-1 gives the full variable domain: GAGVSQTPSNKVTEKGKYVELRCDPISGHTALYWYRQSLGQGPEFLIYFQGTGAADDSGLPNDRFFAVRPEGSVSTLKIQRTERGDSAVYLCASSLTQTSGDYLQQFFGPGTRLTVL.

The chain is built from TRBV9 and TRBJ2-6; D remains ambiguous. Germline CDR1 and CDR2: SGDLS and YYNGEE. The length of the CDR3 is 19 residues. Trimming removed 3 bases from V and 0 bases from J, with 19 bases in between. The CDR3 DNA follows: TGTGCCAGCAGCGATAGAATGACATATCCGAACTCTGGGGCCAACGTCCTGACTTTC. It translates to CASSDRMTYPNSGANVLTF.

This chain uses TRBV9 with TRBJ2-1; the match to TRBD1 covers 8 bases. Germline CDR1 is SGDLS and CDR2 is YYNGEE. This CDR3 has 16 residues. V shed 0 bases, J shed 2 bases, and the junction held 4 bases outside the gene matches. The CDR3 DNA is TGTGCCAGCAGCGTAGGAGGGACAGGACCCTACAATGAGCAGTTCTTC. Translated: CASSVGGTGPYNEQFF.

This clonotype was seen a handful of times. CDR3 loop: CASSPSGETYNSPLHF. The CDR3 region has the DNA TGCGCCAGCAGCCCGAGCGGGGAAACCTATAATTCACCCCTCCACTTT. This rearrangement joins TRBV4-1 to TRBJ1-6; D is uncertain. Per germline, CDR1 MGHRA and CDR2 YSYEKL. The CDR3 runs 16 residues. V was clipped by 4 bases and J by 2 bases, with 12 bases between them.

The rearrangement uses TRBV20-1 and TRBJ2-7, with D uncertain. V shed 6 bases and J shed 4 bases, with 16 bases lying between them. This CDR3 region has 13 residues. Germline CDR1 and CDR2: DFQATT and SNEGSKA (reference sequence). CDR3: CSAPPYDTYEQYF. DNA of the CDR3: TGCAGTGCCCCTCCCTACGACACGTACGAGCAGTACTTC.

The chain is built from TRBV27 and TRBJ2-7; TRBD2 is a possible D gene (6 bases). This CDR3 has 14 amino acids. V was clipped by 2 bases and J by 5 bases, with 13 bases between them. Germline values: CDR1 MNHEY, CDR2 SMNVEV (reference sequence). In DNA form, the CDR3 reads TGTGCCAGCAGTTTAGGAGGGGTTAGCAACGAGCAGTACTTC. This encodes CASSLGGVSNEQYF.

The genes are TRBV6-1 and TRBJ1-1; D remains ambiguous. From germline, CDR1 is MNHNS and CDR2 SASEGT. Deletions cut 5 bases from V and 1 base from J, with 11 bases between. CDR3 size: 14 residues. CDR3 protein: CASSKRRENTEAFF. For the CDR3, the DNA is TGTGCCAGCAGTAAAAGGAGGGAGAACACTGAAGCTTTCTTT.

V usage is TRBV6-5 and J usage is TRBJ2-5, with no clear D. V was clipped by 7 bases and J by 0 bases, with 6 bases between them. The CDR3 length is 12 residues. Per germline, CDR1 MNHEY and CDR2 SVGAGI. CDR3 sequence: CASKKYQETQYF. CDR3 nucleotides: TGTGCCAGCAAGAAGTACCAAGAGACCCAGTACTTC.

This clonotype was detected only a few times. The chain has TRBV9 and TRBJ1-5; a possible D gene is TRBD1 (5 bases). CDR3 size: 15 residues. The V gene lost 3 bases and the J gene lost 0 bases, with 10 bases spanning the gap. Germline CDR1 and CDR2: SGDLS and YYNGEE. For the CDR3, the DNA is TGTGCCAGCAGCGGGGGGGACTATAGCAATCAGCCCCAGCATTTT. The encoded protein is CASSGGDYSNQPQHF.

This chain connects TRBV6-6 to TRBJ1-1; 7 nucleotides match TRBD1. Germline-derived CDR1 and CDR2 are MNHNY and SVGAGI (reference sequence). This CDR3 is built from 16 residues. Germline trimming cut 7 bases from V and 1 base from J; bases unmatched to any gene: 12. In DNA form, the CDR3 reads TGTGCCAGCATCGGACAGGCCCCCAAAAGGAACACTGAAGCTTTCTTT. It translates to CASIGQAPKRNTEAFF.

The V call is TRBV6-1, the J call TRBJ2-7; no definite D call. Trimming took off 1 base at V and 4 bases at J, with 14 bases between the two ends. Germline V gene lookup returns CDR1 MNHNS and CDR2 SASEGT. CDR3 size: 15 residues. The chain's CDR3 is CASSEGRWARYEQYF. The CDR3 coding sequence is TGTGCCAGCAGTGAAGGTAGATGGGCGCGGTACGAGCAGTACTTC.

This clonotype was picked up many times. The rearrangement joins TRBV7-6 to TRBJ2-7, with TRBD1 matching 8 bases. The CDR3 has 15 amino acids. V trimming: 5 bases; J trimming: 4 bases; junction bases outside the gene matches: 10. From germline, CDR1 is SGHVS and CDR2 FNYEAQ. Written as DNA, the CDR3 is TGTGCCAGCAGCCCTGGATCTGGGACAGGATACGAGCAGTACGTC. Translated: CASSPGSGTGYEQYV.

The chain has TRBV20-1 and TRBJ2-7, with TRBD2 matching over 9 bases. This CDR3 is 14 amino acids long. J lost 2 bases, V lost 5 bases, and 7 bases had no gene match. Germline V gene lookup returns CDR1 DFQATT and CDR2 SNEGSKA (reference sequence). The CDR3 loop is CSAGGSSGAYEQYV. The CDR3, as DNA: TGCAGTGCTGGGGGGTCTAGCGGGGCCTACGAGCAGTACGTC.

This clonotype occurred a few times. CDR3 bases: TGTGCCAGCACCCACGAGCGGGGATCCTACGAGCAGTACGTC. This translates into CASTHERGSYEQYV. The chain is built from TRBV6-2 or TRBV6-3 and TRBJ2-7; 7 bases map to TRBD2. Germline V gene data show CDR1 as MNHEY and CDR2 as SVGEGT. The CDR3 covers 14 residues. The V segment lost 7 bases and the J segment 1 base; nucleotides outside the gene matches: 7.

As concerns this clonotype: A much larger clone lies a single base off, so this may be a read error. The chain combines TRBV7-6 with TRBJ2-6, with D possibly TRBD1 on 6 matching bases. CDR3 length: 14 amino acids. Germline-derived CDR1 and CDR2 are SGHVS and FNYEAQ. The CDR3 sequence is CANSSGQQANVLTF. DNA of the CDR3: TGTGCCAACAGCTCGGGACAACAGGCCAACGTCCTGACTTTC.

The sample holds many counts of this clonotype. This sequence joins TRBV7-2 and TRBJ2-3; perhaps D is TRBD1 or TRBD2 (6 bases each). The V gene lost 6 bases and the J gene lost 5 bases, with 12 bases spanning the gap. The germline V gene encodes CDR1 SGHTA and CDR2 FQGNSA. The length of the CDR3 is 13 residues. The CDR3 loop is CASRGGPGDTQYF. The CDR3 coding sequence is TGTGCCAGCAGGGGGGGCCCCGGAGATACGCAGTATTTT.

CDR3 nucleotide sequence: TGCAGTGCTAGAGATGGGACAGGGCTGTATCAGCCCCAGCATTTT. Its translation is CSARDGTGLYQPQHF. The chain links TRBV20-1 to TRBJ1-5; 9 bases agree with TRBD1. J lost 5 bases, V lost 0 bases, and 5 bases had no gene match. From germline, CDR1 is DFQATT and CDR2 SNEGSKA (reference sequence). This CDR3 is built from 15 residues.

As to this clonotype: A much larger clone is a single base away; this may be a read error. The chain employs TRBV19 and TRBJ2-2; perhaps TRBD1 as D (5 bases). The CDR3 runs to 14 residues. Germline loops: CDR1 LNHDA, CDR2 SQIVND (reference sequence). The ends were cut back, 8 bases at V and 6 bases at J, with 16 bases in the middle. The CDR3, as DNA: TGTGCCAGTCAGGCAGGGTTTTGGGCCGGGGAGCTGTTTTTT. Protein sequence: CASQAGFWAGELFF. Variable domain in full (rest from reference TRBV19 and TRBJ2-2): DGGITQSPKYLFRKEGQNVTLSCEQNLNHDAMYWYRQDPGQGLRLIYYSQIVNDFQKGDIAEGYSVSREKKESFPLTVTSAQKNPTAFYLCASQAGFWAGELFFGEGSRLTVL.

This clonotype was seen only a few times. V gene TRBV27 combines with J gene TRBJ2-5; 9 nucleotides match TRBD1. Looked up from germline, CDR1 is MNHEY and CDR2 is SMNVEV (reference sequence). The CDR3 contains 18 residues. Losses at the gene ends were 2 bases for V and 5 bases for J; bases not matched to a gene: 15. The CDR3 bases are TGTGCCAGCAGTTTAGATCTATCTACCGGGACAGGGATCGAGACCCAGTACTTC. Its translation is CASSLDLSTGTGIETQYF.